One sample yielded the 15 T cell receptor beta chains listed below, sequenced in a study of shared clonotypes between healthy human individuals. CD45RO-negative, CCR7-selected cells formed the naive CD8 fraction, which excluded terminally differentiated effector memory CD45RA+ cells. The repertoire was sequenced with immunoSEQ multiplex PCR; TCRdb's copy has only in-frame clones and lacks some. The table records millions of clones, about 93% of them present only once. The specimen sequenced was naive CD8+ T cells from PBMCs. Receptors were obtained from a man aged 18 to 29 in good health. Some clones in this sample may be carry-over from other donors' samples.

The V gene is TRBV29-1, the J gene TRBJ1-4; a weak D match, TRBD1 (5 bases). V lost 1 base and J 8 bases, leaving 17 bases between the germline ends. Germline V gene lookup returns CDR1 SQVTM and CDR2 ANQGSEA. The CDR3 spans 15 residues. CDR3 residues: CSVEVPTACIEKLFF. The CDR3 DNA reads as TGCAGCGTTGAAGTACCGACAGCCTGTATCGAAAAACTGTTTTTT.

This chain links TRBV18 with TRBJ2-4; weak D call: TRBD2 (6 bases). The CDR3 sequence is 16 residues long. V was trimmed by 4 bases and J by 0 bases, leaving 13 bases between them. The germline V gene encodes CDR1 KGHSH and CDR2 LQKENI. CDR3 in DNA: TGTGCCAGCTCACTAGGGACTGTCCTAGCCAAAAACATTCAGTACTTC. Protein sequence: CASSLGTVLAKNIQYF.

The V and J genes are TRBV5-6 and TRBJ1-4; maybe TRBD1 (6 bases). The length of the CDR3 is 15 residues. The germline gives CDR1 SGHDT, CDR2 YYEEEE. Trimming stripped 0 bases from V and 3 bases from J, with 9 bases between. CDR3 DNA sequence: TGTGCCAGCAGCTTGGAACAGGGCGCTAATGAAAAACTGTTTTTT. Its protein is CASSLEQGANEKLFF.

Notes on this clone: An end of the junction differs from the germline gene, which may be a read error. V gene TRBV10-3 combines with J gene TRBJ2-7, with 7 bases matching TRBD2. Germline V lookup: CDR1 ENHRY, CDR2 SYGVKD. This CDR3 is built from 14 residues. CDR3 in DNA: TGTGCCATCAGTGCGGCTAGCGGTCCCTACGGGCAGTACTTC. As protein: CAISAASGPYGQYF.

The chain joins TRBV28 to TRBJ1-3; no clear D. Trimming removed 5 bases at V and 3 bases at J, with 11 bases between. In germline, CDR1 is MDHEN, CDR2 SYDVKM. The CDR3 consists of 14 residues. CDR3 nucleotide sequence: TGTGCCAGCAGTCTGACGTATTTTGGAAACACCATATATTTT. Amino acid sequence: CASSLTYFGNTIYF.

The chain has TRBV6-6 and TRBJ1-5; maybe TRBD1 (5 bases). Germline assignment: CDR1 MNHNY and CDR2 SVGAGI (reference sequence). The CDR3 runs 13 residues. Written as DNA, the CDR3 is TGTGGTCATGGTGGGGGTGGCAATCAGCCCCAGCATTTT. This encodes CGHGGGGNQPQHF.

The chain links TRBV6-5 to TRBJ2-1; perhaps TRBD2 as D (6 bases). Trimming left V 0 bases short and J 3 bases short, with 9 bases between. Germline assignment: CDR1 MNHEY and CDR2 SVGAGI. The CDR3 has 15 residues. The chain's CDR3 is CASSYSGLNYNEQFF. Written as DNA, the CDR3 is TGTGCCAGCAGTTACTCCGGACTAAACTACAATGAGCAGTTCTTC.

This chain links TRBV7-9 with TRBJ1-3; 7 bases are a match to TRBD1. From germline, CDR1 is SEHNR and CDR2 FQNEAQ (reference sequence). The CDR3 consists of 17 residues. V dropped 5 bases and J dropped 6; count of bases not matched to a gene: 16. The CDR3 bases are TGTGCCAGCAGCCCCCCACCCGCAGGGGGAAACGAAAACACCATATATTTT. This gives the protein CASSPPPAGGNENTIYF.

The chain links TRBV5-6 to TRBJ2-7; D might be TRBD1 (5 bases). With 1 base removed from V and 6 bases from J, the gap between germline ends came to 11 bases. This CDR3 comprises 13 residues. The V gene's germline CDR1 is SGHDT and CDR2 YYEEEE. Here the CDR3 DNA reads TGTGCCAGCAGCTTGCAGGGTTCCGCCGAGCAGTACTTC. It specifies CASSLQGSAEQYF.

The CDR3 sequence: CASSLTEELDTEAFF. In DNA form, the CDR3 reads TGTGCCAGCAGCTTGACAGAAGAACTGGACACTGAAGCTTTCTTT. The genes are TRBV5-6 and TRBJ1-1; D call uncertain. This CDR3 region has 15 residues. The V gene lost 1 base and the J gene lost 3 bases, with 13 bases spanning the gap. Germline V gene lookup returns CDR1 SGHDT and CDR2 YYEEEE.

The J gene is TRBJ2-3, the V gene TRBV11-2; 7 bases agree with TRBD2. V was clipped by 1 base and J by 5 bases; unmatched bases: 6. This CDR3 spans 15 amino acids. The germline gives CDR1 SGHAT, CDR2 FQNNGV. CDR3 DNA sequence: TGTGCCAGCAGCTTAGGAGGGAGGGCCGAAGATACGCAGTATTTT. Protein sequence: CASSLGGRAEDTQYF.

Turning to this clone: This sample also contains other DNA sequences that code for the same CDR3. V usage is TRBV28 and J usage is TRBJ2-1; 13 nucleotides align to TRBD2. Germline values: CDR1 MDHEN, CDR2 SYDVKM. V dropped 3 bases and J dropped 7; count of bases not matched to a gene: 3. The CDR3 consists of 15 residues. The CDR3, as DNA: TGTGCCAGCAGTTTTGGACTAGCGGGAGCAAATGAGCAGTTCTTC. It yields the protein CASSFGLAGANEQFF.

The chain uses TRBV6-5 and TRBJ2-1, with D tentatively TRBD1 (5 bases). The CDR3 covers 13 residues. From germline, CDR1 is MNHEY and CDR2 SVGAGI. Trimming pared 8 bases from V and 1 base from J, leaving 9 bases between. The CDR3 is CASPRVSYNEQFF. CDR3 nucleotide sequence: TGTGCCAGCCCCAGGGTGTCCTACAATGAGCAGTTCTTC.

This clone was recorded only once. The chain is built from TRBV4-3 and TRBJ2-7; a weak D match, TRBD1 (5 bases). Germline V CDR1 and CDR2: LGHNA, YSLEER. V was trimmed by 1 base and J by 6 bases, leaving 10 bases between them. CDR3 length: 13 residues. This CDR3 is CASSQVQGIEQYF. The CDR3 DNA follows: TGCGCCAGCAGCCAAGTCCAGGGAATCGAGCAGTACTTC.

Remarks on this clone: Other DNA sequences in this sample translate to the same CDR3. The rearrangement links TRBV5-4 to TRBJ1-1; D is perhaps TRBD1 (5 bases). Germline V gene lookup returns CDR1 SGHNT and CDR2 YYREEE (reference sequence). CDR3 length: 15 amino acids. Deletions cut 0 bases from V and 0 bases from J, with 9 bases between. CDR3 bases: TGTGCCAGCAGCTTGGGGCAGGGCCTGAACACTGAAGCTTTCTTT. Amino acid sequence: CASSLGQGLNTEAFF.